Detailed here is one T cell receptor beta chain. The antigen remains undetermined. This record comes from a study of cytomegalovirus exposure and HLA in healthy donors. Study-level findings and limits: Fewer N-insertions than the roughly 630-donor mean were reportedly shown by an Asian-associated ancestry cluster in a later analysis. In an earlier analysis, most TCR beta V segments were productive about 87% or about 30% of the time.

13 Jbeta primers and 60 Vbeta primers were used for the PCR. The method was immunoSEQ multiplex PCR; TCRdb's version includes in-frame clones alone and lacks a portion of them. The sample carries roughly 110,000 clones, 65% to 85% recorded once. CDR3 length: 14 residues. V gave up 5 bases and J gave up 4 bases, with 12 bases separating them. The V gene's germline CDR1 is SEHNR and CDR2 FQNEAQ (reference sequence). At collection, donors were nominally healthy, but unrecorded immune exposures were probable. Sequencing used PBMCs. This chain links TRBV7-9 with TRBJ1-5, with a weak D call TRBD1 (5 bases). The TCR comes from a man aged 25 to 40 in good health and CMV-seronegative. As DNA, the CDR3 is TGTGCCAGCAGCCCGGGACTGATTAATCAGCCCCAGCATTTT. Residues: CASSPGLINQPQHF.